The 5 T cell receptor beta chains given below trace back to one sample, sequenced in a study of radiation and T cells in renal cell carcinoma. Method: immunoSEQ multiplex PCR; TCRdb's copy keeps in-frame clones and lacks some. This repertoire shows about 8,900 clones, approximately 68% found once; its top ten account for about 14%. Treatment: treatment-naive control, cytoreductive nephrectomy. The sample in question was tumor tissue, obtained from a patient whose treatment was nephrectomy without radiotherapy. These receptors all come from a man in his 60s with renal cell carcinoma.

This chain connects TRBV28 to TRBJ2-1, with 9 nucleotides matching TRBD2. The CDR3 runs 16 residues. The junction had 5 bases not matched to a gene; V was cut back by 5 bases and J by 0 bases. Germline V gene lookup returns CDR1 MDHEN and CDR2 SYDVKM. DNA of the CDR3: TGTGCCAGCAGTGGATATAGCGGGAGCTCCTACAATGAGCAGTTCTTC. It translates to CASSGYSGSSYNEQFF.

The J gene is TRBJ2-5, the V gene TRBV18, with D perhaps TRBD2 (7 bases). Between the trimmed V and J ends, which lost 2 bases and 2 bases, there was a span of 12 bases. This CDR3 is built from 15 residues. The germline CDR1 and CDR2 sequences are KGHSH and LQKENI. This CDR3 reads CASSPGGGQQETQYF. The CDR3 nucleotides read TGTGCCAGCTCACCAGGGGGGGGCCAACAAGAGACCCAGTACTTC.

The chain employs TRBV28 and TRBJ1-1; D gene uncertain. The CDR3 loop spans 15 amino acids. V dropped 6 bases and J dropped 0 bases, with 14 bases sitting between them. From germline, CDR1 is MDHEN and CDR2 SYDVKM. CDR3 residues: CASRSGETMNTEAFF. The CDR3 DNA reads as TGTGCCAGCAGATCAGGAGAAACGATGAACACTGAAGCTTTCTTT.

This rearrangement joins TRBV14 to TRBJ2-6; maybe TRBD2 (5 bases). The CDR3 spans 15 residues. With 6 bases removed from V and 2 bases from J, the gap between germline ends came to 11 bases. Per the germline V gene, CDR1 is SGHDN and CDR2 is FVKESK. CDR3: CASSADGTGANVLTF. CDR3 nucleotide sequence: TGTGCCAGCAGTGCTGACGGGACTGGGGCCAACGTCCTGACTTTC.

The chain is built from TRBV27 and TRBJ2-2, with unresolved D. Germline V gives CDR1 MNHEY, CDR2 SMNVEV (reference sequence). Deletions cut 4 bases from V and 2 bases from J, with 8 bases between. This CDR3 has 14 residues. The CDR3 loop reads CASSWALNTGELFF. For the CDR3, the DNA is TGTGCCAGCAGTTGGGCCCTCAACACCGGGGAGCTGTTTTTT.